These T cell receptor beta chains were read from a single sample in a study of cytomegalovirus exposure and HLA in healthy donors. Using immunoSEQ multiplex PCR, the repertoire was profiled, and TCRdb retains in-frame clones only, with some absent. The repertoire holds over 150,000 clones, about 90% seen once, with 3% to 3.5% in the top ten. The sequencing input was PBMCs. The source is a woman younger than 35 in good health and CMV-seropositive. Both conserved end residues are part of each CDR3. The order of the fields is J gene, D gene, V gene, clone size, CDR3 protein, CDR3 DNA. D genes are given only for firm matches. Not every row has a clone size; where given, it reads once, few, many or a size class.

>TRBJ2-2|TRBD1|TRBV27|NA
CASSRQGWPGELFF
TGTGCCAGCAGTAGACAGGGATGGCCCGGGGAGCTGTTTTTT
>TRBJ2-1|NA|TRBV21-1|once
CASSKNPGGTYNEQFF
TGTGCCAGCAGCAAAAACCCAGGGGGGACCTACAATGAGCAGTTCTTC
>TRBJ1-3|TRBD1|TRBV9|NA
CASSVTGAGNTIYF
TGTGCCAGCAGCGTGACAGGGGCTGGAAACACCATATATTTT
>TRBJ2-1|NA|TRBV6-1|NA
CASRENEQFF
TGTGCCAGCAGGGAGAATGAGCAGTTCTTC
>TRBJ2-1|NA|TRBV12-2|NA
CASRLAQNSSSYNEQFF
TGTGCAAGTCGCTTAGCGCAAAACTCGAGCTCCTACAATGAGCAGTTCTTC
>TRBJ2-7|TRBD2|TRBV7-2|NA
CASSLDRGPTSVYEQYF
TGTGCCAGCAGCTTAGATAGGGGACCGACTAGCGTCTACGAGCAGTACTTC
>TRBJ2-1|TRBD1|TRBV28|NA
CASRDRDGYEQFF
TGTGCCAGCAGGGACAGGGACGGGTATGAGCAGTTCTTC
>TRBJ1-4|NA|TRBV2|NA
CASSSTGNPLEKLFF
TGTGCCAGCAGTTCCACAGGGAATCCTTTAGAAAAACTGTTTTTT
>TRBJ2-5|NA|TRBV14|NA
CASSQGGEATQYF
TGTGCCAGCAGCCAAGGGGGGGAGGCGACCCAGTACTTC
>TRBJ1-2|TRBD1|TRBV4-1|NA
CASSLRPTGVYPYGYTF
TGCGCCAGCAGCCTAAGGCCGACAGGGGTGTACCCCTATGGCTACACCTTC
>TRBJ2-3|NA|TRBV4-2|NA
CASSLSEGLTVDTQYF
TGTGCCAGCAGCCTTAGTGAGGGACTCACGGTAGATACGCAGTATTTT
>TRBJ1-1|TRBD1|TRBV7-9|NA
CASSSFSTGTNTEAFF
TGTGCCAGCAGCTCTTTCTCGACAGGGACGAACACTGAAGCTTTCTTT
>TRBJ2-3|TRBD2|TRBV30|NA
CAWETSGGTLSTDTQYF
TGTGCCTGGGAGACTAGCGGGGGGACCCTTAGCACAGATACGCAGTATTTT
>TRBJ2-2|TRBD2|TRBV9|NA
CASSVSAATGTSGRTNTGELFF
TGTGCCAGCAGCGTATCCGCCGCCACCGGGACTAGCGGGAGGACGAACACCGGGGAGCTGTTTTTT
>TRBJ2-1|NA|TRBV4-1|NA
CASSQEVLARGFF
TGCGCCAGCAGCCAAGAAGTCCTAGCCCGGGGGTTCTTC